This note documents a single T cell receptor (beta chain) sequence. The source of the sample is a study of T cell responses to AZD1222 COVID-19 vaccine. The CDR3 loop spans 11 amino acids. The germline gives CDR1 SGHNT, CDR2 YYREEE (reference sequence). The V gene lost 8 bases and the J gene lost 8 bases, with 11 bases spanning the gap. Repertoires were generated with immunoSEQ multiplex PCR, while TCRdb's copy carries only in-frame clones and drops some. The table records about 100,000 clones, around 90% of them present only once. The receptor comes from an adult in good health. The source material was peripheral blood, sampled on day 0 of AZD1222 vaccination. The chain links TRBV5-4 to TRBJ2-1; perhaps TRBD2 as D (6 bases). This CDR3 reads CARSWGDEQFF. The DNA for the CDR3 is TGTGCCAGGTCGTGGGGGGATGAGCAGTTCTTC.